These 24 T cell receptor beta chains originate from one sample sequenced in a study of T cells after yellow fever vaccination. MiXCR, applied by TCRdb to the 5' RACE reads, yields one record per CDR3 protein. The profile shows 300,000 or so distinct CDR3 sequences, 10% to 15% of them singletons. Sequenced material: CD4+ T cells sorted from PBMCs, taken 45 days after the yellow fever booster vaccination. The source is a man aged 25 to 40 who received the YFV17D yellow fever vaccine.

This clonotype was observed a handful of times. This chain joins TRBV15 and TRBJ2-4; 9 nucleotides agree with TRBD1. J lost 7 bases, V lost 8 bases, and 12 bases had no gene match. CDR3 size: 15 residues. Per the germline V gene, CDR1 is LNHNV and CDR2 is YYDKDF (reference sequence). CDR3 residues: CATVRDRAQQNIQYF. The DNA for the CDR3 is TGTGCCACCGTCCGGGACAGGGCTCAACAGAACATTCAGTACTTC.

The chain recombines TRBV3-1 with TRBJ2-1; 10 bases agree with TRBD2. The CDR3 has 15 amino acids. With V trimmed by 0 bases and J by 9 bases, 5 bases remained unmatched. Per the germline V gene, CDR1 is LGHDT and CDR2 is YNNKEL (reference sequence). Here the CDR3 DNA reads TGTGCCAGCAGCCAAGAAGCTAGCGGGAGTGGTGAGCAGTTCTTC. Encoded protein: CASSQEASGSGEQFF.

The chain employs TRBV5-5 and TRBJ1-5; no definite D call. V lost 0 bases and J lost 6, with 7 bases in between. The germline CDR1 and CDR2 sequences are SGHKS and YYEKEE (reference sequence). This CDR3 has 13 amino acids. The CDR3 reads CASSLVRGQPQHF. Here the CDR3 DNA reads TGTGCCAGCAGCTTGGTCCGGGGTCAGCCCCAGCATTTT.

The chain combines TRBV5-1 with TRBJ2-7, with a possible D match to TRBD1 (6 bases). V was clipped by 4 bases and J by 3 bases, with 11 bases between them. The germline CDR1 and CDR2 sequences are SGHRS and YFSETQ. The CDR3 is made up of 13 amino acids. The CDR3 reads CASSPGTLYEQYF. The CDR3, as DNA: TGCGCCAGCAGCCCCGGGACACTCTACGAGCAGTACTTC.

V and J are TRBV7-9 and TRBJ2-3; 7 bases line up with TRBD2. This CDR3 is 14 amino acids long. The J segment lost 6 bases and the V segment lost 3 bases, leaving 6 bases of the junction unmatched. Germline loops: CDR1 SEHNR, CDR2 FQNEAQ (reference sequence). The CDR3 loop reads CASSLAGVADTQYF. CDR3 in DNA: TGTGCCAGCAGCTTGGCGGGAGTAGCTGATACGCAGTATTTT.

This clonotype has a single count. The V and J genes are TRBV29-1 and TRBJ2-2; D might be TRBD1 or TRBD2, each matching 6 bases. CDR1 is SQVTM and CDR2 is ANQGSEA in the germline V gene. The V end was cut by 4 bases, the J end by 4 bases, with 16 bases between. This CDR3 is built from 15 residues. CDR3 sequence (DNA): TGCAGCGTTGCTCAGGGGACTCGAGGCACCGGGGAGCTGTTTTTT. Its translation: CSVAQGTRGTGELFF.

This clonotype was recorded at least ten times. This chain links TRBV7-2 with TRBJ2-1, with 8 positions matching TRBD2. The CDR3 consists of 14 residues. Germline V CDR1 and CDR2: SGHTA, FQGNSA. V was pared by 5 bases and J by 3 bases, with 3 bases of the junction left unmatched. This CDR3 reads CASSLLAGYNEQFF. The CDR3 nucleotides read TGTGCCAGCAGCCTTCTAGCGGGCTACAATGAGCAGTTCTTC.

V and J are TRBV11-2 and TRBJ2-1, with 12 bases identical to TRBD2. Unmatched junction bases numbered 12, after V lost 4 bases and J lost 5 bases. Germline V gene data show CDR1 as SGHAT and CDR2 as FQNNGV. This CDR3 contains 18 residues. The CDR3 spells CASSSKLVGLAGNNEQFF. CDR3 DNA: TGTGCCAGCAGCTCCAAATTAGTCGGACTAGCGGGAAACAATGAGCAGTTCTTC.

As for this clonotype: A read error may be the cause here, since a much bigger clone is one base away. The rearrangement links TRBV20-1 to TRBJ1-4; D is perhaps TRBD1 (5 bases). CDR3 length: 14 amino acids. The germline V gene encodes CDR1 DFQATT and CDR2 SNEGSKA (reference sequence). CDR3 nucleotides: TGCTGTGCAACTGTTGGGGGGACTAATGAAAAACTGTTTTTT. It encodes CCATVGGTNEKLFF.

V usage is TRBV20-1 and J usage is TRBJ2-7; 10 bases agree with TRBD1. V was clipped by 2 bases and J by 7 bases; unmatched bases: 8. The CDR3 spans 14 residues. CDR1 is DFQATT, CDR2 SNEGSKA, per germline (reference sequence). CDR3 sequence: CSARWTGGNTEQYF. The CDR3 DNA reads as TGCAGTGCTAGATGGACAGGGGGGAACACAGAGCAGTACTTC.

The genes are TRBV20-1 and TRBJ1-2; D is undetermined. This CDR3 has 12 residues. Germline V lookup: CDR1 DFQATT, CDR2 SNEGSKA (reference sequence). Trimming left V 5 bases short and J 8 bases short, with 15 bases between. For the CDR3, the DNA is TGCAGTGCTTTGAGACATAAAGACGGCTACACCTTC. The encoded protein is CSALRHKDGYTF.

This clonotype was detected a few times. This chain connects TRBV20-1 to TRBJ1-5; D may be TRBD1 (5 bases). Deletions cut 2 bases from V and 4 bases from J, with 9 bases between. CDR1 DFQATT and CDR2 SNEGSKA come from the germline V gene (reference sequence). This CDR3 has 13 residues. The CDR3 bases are TGCAGTGCTAGAATAGGGGAAAATCAGCCCCAGCATTTT. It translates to CSARIGENQPQHF.

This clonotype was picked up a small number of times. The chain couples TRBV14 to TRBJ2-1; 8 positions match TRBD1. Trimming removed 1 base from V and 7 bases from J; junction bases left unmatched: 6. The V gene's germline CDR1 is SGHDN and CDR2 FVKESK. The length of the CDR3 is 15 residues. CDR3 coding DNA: TGTGCCAGCAGCCAAGTCAGGGGGCAAGTGAATGAGCAGTTCTTC. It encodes CASSQVRGQVNEQFF.

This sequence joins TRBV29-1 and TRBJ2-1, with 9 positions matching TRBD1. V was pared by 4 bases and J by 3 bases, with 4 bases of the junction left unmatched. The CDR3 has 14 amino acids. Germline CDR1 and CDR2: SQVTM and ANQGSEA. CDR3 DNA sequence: TGCAGCGTTGGAGGGGGACAGGGCTACAATGAGCAGTTCTTC. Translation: CSVGGGQGYNEQFF.

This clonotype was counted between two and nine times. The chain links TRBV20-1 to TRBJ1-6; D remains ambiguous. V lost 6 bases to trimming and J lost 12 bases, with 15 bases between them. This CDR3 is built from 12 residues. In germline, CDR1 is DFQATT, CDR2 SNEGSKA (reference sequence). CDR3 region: CSAPDQLEPLHF. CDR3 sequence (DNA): TGCAGTGCACCGGACCAGTTGGAACCCCTCCACTTT.

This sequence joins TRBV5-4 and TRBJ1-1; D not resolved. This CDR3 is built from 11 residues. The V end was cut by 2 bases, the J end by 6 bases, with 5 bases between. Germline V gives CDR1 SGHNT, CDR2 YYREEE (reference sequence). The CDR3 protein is CASSLLAEAFF. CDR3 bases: TGTGCCAGCAGCTTATTGGCTGAAGCTTTCTTT.

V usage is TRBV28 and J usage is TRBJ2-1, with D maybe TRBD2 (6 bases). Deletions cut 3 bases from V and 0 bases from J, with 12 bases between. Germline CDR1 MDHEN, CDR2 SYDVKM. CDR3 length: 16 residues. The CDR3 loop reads CASSLGGAPSYNEQFF. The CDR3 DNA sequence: TGTGCCAGCAGTTTGGGGGGAGCCCCCTCCTACAATGAGCAGTTCTTC.

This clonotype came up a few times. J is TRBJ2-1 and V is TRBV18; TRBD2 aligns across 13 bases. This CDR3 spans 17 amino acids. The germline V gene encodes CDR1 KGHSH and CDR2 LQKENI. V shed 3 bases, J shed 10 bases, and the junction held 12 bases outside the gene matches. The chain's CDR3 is CASSPQMTSGRSREQFF. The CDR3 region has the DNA TGTGCCAGCTCACCCCAGATGACTAGCGGGAGGTCTAGAGAGCAGTTCTTC.

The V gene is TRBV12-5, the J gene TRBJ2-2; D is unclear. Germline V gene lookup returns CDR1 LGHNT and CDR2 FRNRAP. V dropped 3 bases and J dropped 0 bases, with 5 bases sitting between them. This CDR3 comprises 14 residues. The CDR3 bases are TGTGCTAGTGGTTTACACGCGAACACCGGGGAGCTGTTTTTT. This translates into CASGLHANTGELFF.

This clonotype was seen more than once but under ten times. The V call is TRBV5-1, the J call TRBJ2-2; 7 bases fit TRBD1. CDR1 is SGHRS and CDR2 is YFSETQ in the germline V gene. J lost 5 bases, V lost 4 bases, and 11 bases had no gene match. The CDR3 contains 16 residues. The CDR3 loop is CASSTLTGSDTGELFF. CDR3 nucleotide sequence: TGCGCCAGCAGCACCCTGACAGGGTCGGATACCGGGGAGCTGTTTTTT.

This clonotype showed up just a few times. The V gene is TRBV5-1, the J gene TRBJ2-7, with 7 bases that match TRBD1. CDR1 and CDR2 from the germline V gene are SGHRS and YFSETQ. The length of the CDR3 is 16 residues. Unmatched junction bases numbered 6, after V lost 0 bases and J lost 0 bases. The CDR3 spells CASSLEPTGVSYEQYF. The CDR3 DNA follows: TGCGCCAGCAGCTTGGAACCCACAGGGGTCTCCTACGAGCAGTACTTC.

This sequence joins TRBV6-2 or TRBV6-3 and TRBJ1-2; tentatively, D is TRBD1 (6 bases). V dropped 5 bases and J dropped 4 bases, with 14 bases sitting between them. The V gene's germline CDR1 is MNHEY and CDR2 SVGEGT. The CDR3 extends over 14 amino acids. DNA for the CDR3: TGTGCCAGCAGTCCCGAACAGGGATCCTATGGCTACACCTTC. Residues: CASSPEQGSYGYTF.

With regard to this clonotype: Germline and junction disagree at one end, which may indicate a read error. The CDR3 coding sequence is TGTGCAAGCAGCCCGACGAACCGGGACAGCTATAGCAATCAGCCCCAGCATTTT. This sequence encodes CASSPTNRDSYSNQPQHF. J is TRBJ1-5 and V is TRBV3-1; 7 bases fit TRBD1. The germline CDR1 and CDR2 sequences are LGHDT and YNNKEL (reference sequence). This CDR3 spans 18 amino acids.

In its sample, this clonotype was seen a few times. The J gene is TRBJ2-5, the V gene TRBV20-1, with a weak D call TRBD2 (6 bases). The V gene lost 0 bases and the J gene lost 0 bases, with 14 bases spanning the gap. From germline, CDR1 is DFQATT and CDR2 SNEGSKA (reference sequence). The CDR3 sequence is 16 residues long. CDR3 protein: CSARDWVGLHQETQYF. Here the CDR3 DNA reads TGCAGTGCTAGAGATTGGGTCGGACTACACCAAGAGACCCAGTACTTC.